A single sample is the source of the 22 T cell receptor beta chains below, sequenced in a study of metastatic and nonmetastatic thyroid tumors. Using MiXCR, TCRdb re-called clones from the PCR reads. The repertoire holds tens of thousands of clones, with roughly 29% as singletons. All patients were untreated before thyroid surgery. Sequencing input: blood. The receptors shown here come from a female donor with papillary thyroid cancer or a benign thyroid nodule (not recorded which). Some clones in this sample may be carry-over from other donors' samples.

The V gene is TRBV7-6, the J gene TRBJ2-1; 12 bases fit TRBD2. V was pared by 3 bases and J by 6 bases, with 3 bases of the junction left unmatched. The CDR3 runs 15 residues. The germline CDR1 and CDR2 sequences are SGHVS and FNYEAQ. CDR3 nucleotide sequence: TGTGCCAGCAGCTTCCTAGCGGGAGGGGGCAATGAGCAGTTCTTC. This encodes CASSFLAGGGNEQFF.

V and J are TRBV10-2 and TRBJ2-3; 9 bases map to TRBD2. The CDR3 spans 16 residues. The V gene end was trimmed by 6 bases and the J gene end by 0 bases; junction bases not matched to a gene: 7. Looked up from germline, CDR1 is WSHSY and CDR2 is SAAADI. The CDR3 region is CASRGLAGPSTDTQYF. The CDR3 DNA reads TGCGCCAGCAGGGGACTAGCCGGACCTAGCACAGATACGCAGTATTTT.

This clone was detected a few times. The chain employs TRBV4-1 and TRBJ2-7, with D maybe TRBD1 (5 bases). Germline V gene lookup returns CDR1 MGHRA and CDR2 YSYEKL. The CDR3 sequence is 14 residues long. Trimming cost V 1 base and J 2 bases, with 9 bases left between them. CDR3 residues: CASSQAEGAYEQYF. Written as DNA, the CDR3 is TGCGCCAGCAGCCAAGCTGAAGGGGCCTACGAGCAGTACTTC.

This clone turned up a few times. The genes are TRBV19 and TRBJ1-2; a weak D match, TRBD1 (6 bases). Trimming took 3 bases from V and 6 from J, leaving 11 bases between them. This CDR3 has 13 residues. CDR1 LNHDA and CDR2 SQIVND come from the germline V gene (reference sequence). CDR3 coding DNA: TGTGCCAGTAGTATTGGGGGCAGCGATGGCTACACCTTC. Encoded protein: CASSIGGSDGYTF. Variable domain in full (rest from reference TRBV19 and TRBJ1-2): DGGITQSPKYLFRKEGQNVTLSCEQNLNHDAMYWYRQDPGQGLRLIYYSQIVNDFQKGDIAEGYSVSREKKESFPLTVTSAQKNPTAFYLCASSIGGSDGYTFGSGTRLTVV.

V usage is TRBV6-2 or TRBV6-3 and J usage is TRBJ2-1; perhaps TRBD2 as D (5 bases). Looked up from germline, CDR1 is MNHEY and CDR2 is SVGEGT. The CDR3 runs 15 residues. The V end was cut by 2 bases, the J end by 7 bases, with 15 bases between. CDR3 protein: CASSYTPLAGNEQFF. In DNA, the CDR3 is TGTGCCAGCAGTTACACTCCTCTAGCTGGGAATGAGCAGTTCTTC.

This clone was seen a handful of times. The chain carries TRBV5-1 and TRBJ2-2; no firm D call. The CDR3 consists of 16 residues. Deletions cut 0 bases from V and 5 bases from J, with 14 bases between. The germline V gene has CDR1 SGHRS and CDR2 YFSETQ. This CDR3 is CASSLATTTVTGELFF. CDR3 DNA: TGCGCCAGCAGCTTGGCCACCACGACGGTTACCGGGGAGCTGTTTTTT.

This clone has more than one count but fewer than ten. This sequence joins TRBV28 and TRBJ2-3, with D unresolved. The V gene lost 5 bases and the J gene lost 4 bases, with 10 bases spanning the gap. The germline V gene encodes CDR1 MDHEN and CDR2 SYDVKM. This CDR3 has 13 residues. In nucleotides, the CDR3 is TGTGCCAGCAGTCTCTCGGGCGCAGATACGCAGTATTTT. Translation: CASSLSGADTQYF. Variable domain in full (rest from reference TRBV28 and TRBJ2-3): DVKVTQSSRYLVKRTGEKVFLECVQDMDHENMFWYRQDPGLGLRLIYFSYDVKMKEKGDIPEGYSVSREKKERFSLILESASTNQTSMYLCASSLSGADTQYFGPGTRLTVL.

The genes are TRBV6-1 and TRBJ1-6, with TRBD1 matching over 8 bases. Germline values: CDR1 MNHNS, CDR2 SASEGT. The CDR3 is 15 residues long. Germline trimming cut 5 bases from V and 9 bases from J; bases unmatched to any gene: 9. CDR3 amino acids: CASSLMTGDGSPLHF. As DNA, the CDR3 is TGTGCCAGCAGTCTGATGACAGGGGATGGTTCACCCCTCCACTTT.

This clone was recorded only once. The V gene is TRBV4-2, the J gene TRBJ2-5, with 12 bases aligning to TRBD2. V was pared by 2 bases and J by 4 bases, with 5 bases of the junction left unmatched. The CDR3 has 16 amino acids. Per germline, CDR1 LGHNA and CDR2 YNFKEQ. CDR3 nucleotides: TGTGCCAGCAGCCAATCGCCGACTAGCGGGAGAGAGACCCAGTACTTC. It encodes CASSQSPTSGRETQYF.

V is TRBV10-3 and J is TRBJ1-2; tentatively, D is TRBD1 (6 bases). Looked up from germline, CDR1 is ENHRY and CDR2 is SYGVKD. This CDR3 has 15 residues. The V and J ends lost 6 bases and 3 bases respectively, with 17 bases between them. The CDR3 nucleotides read TGTGCCATCAGGTCGGGGGGGGCATATGACTATGGCTACACCTTC. It encodes CAIRSGGAYDYGYTF.

The rearrangement links TRBV27 to TRBJ2-7; D may correspond to TRBD1 or TRBD2 (6 bases each). V was pared by 5 bases and J by 7 bases, with 15 bases between. Germline V gives CDR1 MNHEY, CDR2 SMNVEV (reference sequence). The CDR3 is 13 amino acids. CDR3 sequence: CASSRQAGREQYF. CDR3 in DNA: TGTGCCAGCAGTAGACAGGCGGGACGGGAGCAGTACTTC.

Ten or more counts support this clone. Given a much more abundant clone one base away, this may be a read error. Here the CDR3 reads CASRATISSFPPLHF. The CDR3 DNA reads as TGTGCCAGCAGAGCGACCATTTCGTCGTTTCCACCCCTCCACTTT. The V and J genes are TRBV6-1 and TRBJ1-6; D is unresolved. Trimming stripped 6 bases from V and 11 bases from J, with 20 bases between. Germline assignment: CDR1 MNHNS and CDR2 SASEGT. The CDR3 is 15 residues long.

This clone was observed a few times. V gene TRBV28 combines with J gene TRBJ2-1; 9 bases match TRBD1. V lost 1 base to trimming and J lost 9 bases; unmatched junction nucleotides: 7. Germline assignment: CDR1 MDHEN and CDR2 SYDVKM. CDR3 size: 15 residues. The CDR3 DNA sequence: TGTGCCAGCAGTTTATTGGTGGGACAGGGACCTGAGCAGTTCTTC. This encodes CASSLLVGQGPEQFF.

This clone appeared a few times. The genes are TRBV12-3 or TRBV12-4 and TRBJ2-7; D may be TRBD1 or TRBD2 (5 bases each). With 5 bases removed from V and 6 bases from J, the gap between germline ends came to 14 bases. This CDR3 contains 13 residues. CDR3 DNA: TGTGCCAGCAGTCCTTACCGGGGCTTCGAGCAGTACTTC. Its translation is CASSPYRGFEQYF.

The chain carries TRBV4-1 and TRBJ1-5; D remains unclear. This CDR3 region has 16 residues. Germline V lookup: CDR1 MGHRA, CDR2 YSYEKL. V gave up 0 bases and J gave up 5 bases, with 14 bases separating them. The CDR3 sequence: CASSQDSGRGHQPQHF. CDR3 DNA: TGCGCCAGCAGCCAAGATTCCGGTCGAGGCCATCAGCCCCAGCATTTT.

V usage is TRBV11-3 and J usage is TRBJ2-3, with D uncertain. Trimming stripped 3 bases from V and 2 bases from J, with 9 bases between. This CDR3 comprises 14 residues. Germline CDR1 SGHNT, CDR2 YENEEA. CDR3 protein: CASSLSGVTDTQYF. DNA of the CDR3: TGTGCCAGCAGCTTGAGTGGGGTCACAGATACGCAGTATTTT.

This clone appeared a few times. The junction shows a germline mismatch at one end, possibly a read error. The CDR3 bases are TGTGCCAGCAGTTTCAGCGGGGGAAGCACAGATACGCAGTGTTTT. Translation gives CASSFSGGSTDTQCF. The rearrangement links TRBV27 to TRBJ2-3; 8 bases are shared with TRBD2. CDR3 length: 15 residues. In germline, CDR1 is MNHEY, CDR2 SMNVEV (reference sequence).

This clone was counted between two and nine times. This chain joins TRBV9 and TRBJ2-5; D not resolved. The ends were cut back, 0 bases at V and 3 bases at J, with 9 bases in the middle. Germline V gene lookup returns CDR1 SGDLS and CDR2 YYNGEE. The length of the CDR3 is 14 residues. The CDR3 region has the DNA TGTGCCAGCAGCGTAGGAGGAATCGAAGAGACCCAGTACTTC. Its translation: CASSVGGIEETQYF.

Concerning this clone: Without the conserved terminal phenylalanine or tryptophan, this CDR3 likely stems from a read error. J is TRBJ2-7 and V is TRBV11-2, with 8 bases aligning to TRBD1. V shed 5 bases, J shed 0 bases, and the junction held 18 bases outside the gene matches. From germline, CDR1 is SGHAT and CDR2 FQNNGV. This CDR3 is 19 amino acids long. This CDR3 reads CASSPTQGQVSMSSYEQYL. CDR3 nucleotide sequence: TGTGCCAGCAGCCCCACCCAGGGACAGGTATCCATGAGCTCCTACGAGCAGTACCTC.

This clone was picked up a small number of times. DNA for the CDR3: TGTGCCAGCAGCTTTCGGGAGCGACGCACAGATACGCAGTATTTT. It specifies CASSFRERRTDTQYF. The V gene is TRBV6-8, the J gene TRBJ2-3; tentatively, D is TRBD2 (6 bases). CDR3 size: 15 residues. The germline V and J ends were trimmed by 6 bases and 1 base, with 14 bases remaining between them. From germline, CDR1 is MNHGY and CDR2 SAAAGT.

This chain joins TRBV20-1 and TRBJ2-5; 8 positions agree with TRBD1. The germline V gene has CDR1 DFQATT and CDR2 SNEGSKA (reference sequence). The CDR3 contains 12 residues. V dropped 8 bases and J dropped 5; count of bases not matched to a gene: 7. The CDR3 coding sequence is TGCAGTCAGGACAGGGAAGAGGAGACCCAGTACTTC. The encoded protein is CSQDREEETQYF.

The gene calls are TRBV6-1 and TRBJ1-1; D gene ambiguous. Trimming took 6 bases from V and 1 from J, leaving 12 bases between them. The germline gives CDR1 MNHNS, CDR2 SASEGT. The CDR3 contains 14 residues. This chain's CDR3 is CASRTGTGNTEAFF. Here the CDR3 DNA reads TGTGCCAGCAGGACGGGTACTGGGAACACTGAAGCTTTCTTT.